The 17 T cell receptor beta chains below were found in one sample sequenced in a study of T-cell memory formation after mild COVID-19. TCRdb redid the calling of the 5' RACE reads with MiXCR, one entry per CDR3 protein. The profile covers around 300,000 distinct CDR3 sequences, with about 13% appearing a single time and about 20% taken by the ten largest. The source material was PBMCs or a T cell subset sorted from them (not recorded which). The receptors come from a man younger than 35 who had mild COVID-19 (a few samples of this study predate the infection). Cell type and time point are not known.

This clonotype was counted only a few times. This rearrangement joins TRBV10-3 to TRBJ1-1, with 7 bases that match TRBD1. The CDR3 length is 15 residues. Germline V lookup: CDR1 ENHRY, CDR2 SYGVKD. Trimming cost V 6 bases and J 0 bases; bases outside gene matches: 7. Written as DNA, the CDR3 is TGTGCCATCAGAAACTCGGGACAGTTGAACACTGAAGCTTTCTTT. This encodes CAIRNSGQLNTEAFF.

The chain joins TRBV6-6 to TRBJ2-2; 7 bases map to TRBD1. Germline trimming cut 4 bases from V and 1 base from J; bases unmatched to any gene: 6. Germline assignment: CDR1 MNHNY and CDR2 SVGAGI (reference sequence). CDR3 size: 16 residues. CDR3 sequence: CASSSLGQKNTGELFF. CDR3 nucleotide sequence: TGTGCCAGCAGTTCTCTGGGACAGAAGAACACCGGGGAGCTGTTTTTT.

This chain joins TRBV14 and TRBJ1-2; D unclear. Trimming cost V 4 bases and J 2 bases, with 14 bases left between them. The CDR3 runs 15 residues. Germline V gene sequence: CDR1 SGHDN, CDR2 FVKESK. The CDR3 sequence: CASSPRSPMNYGYTF. The CDR3 nucleotides read TGTGCCAGCAGCCCTCGATCGCCAATGAACTATGGCTACACCTTC.

This sequence joins TRBV6-9 and TRBJ2-7, with D hard to call. V shed 5 bases and J shed 5 bases, with 10 bases lying between them. Germline lookup yields CDR1 MNHGY and CDR2 SVAAGI. CDR3 length equals 12 residues. The DNA for the CDR3 is TGTGCCAGCAGTCCTCTAACTAACGAGCAGTACGTC. It specifies CASSPLTNEQYV.

V and J are TRBV30 and TRBJ1-2; unclear D gene. The germline V gene has CDR1 GTSNPN and CDR2 SVGIG (reference sequence). V lost 1 base to trimming and J lost 2 bases, with 5 bases between them. The CDR3 is 12 amino acids. The CDR3 DNA sequence: TGTGCCTGGAGTGAGAGGAACTATGGCTACACCTTC. Translating it yields CAWSERNYGYTF.

The chain recombines TRBV18 with TRBJ2-3; D is unresolved. CDR1 is KGHSH, CDR2 LQKENI, per germline. Trimming pared 2 bases from V and 2 bases from J, leaving 8 bases between. The CDR3 spans 14 residues. CDR3 sequence reads: CASSPAPNTDTQYF. In DNA, the CDR3 is TGTGCCAGCTCACCAGCACCCAACACAGATACGCAGTATTTT.

This clonotype has more than one count but fewer than ten. The J gene is TRBJ2-2, the V gene TRBV12-3 or TRBV12-4, with D possibly being TRBD1 (6 bases). Trimming took 6 bases from V and 1 from J, leaving 9 bases between them. The CDR3 is 14 amino acids. CDR3 protein: CASSGTLNTGELFF. As DNA, the CDR3 is TGTGCCAGCAGCGGGACATTGAACACCGGGGAGCTGTTTTTT.

The rearrangement links TRBV7-8 to TRBJ1-1, with TRBD1 matching over 8 bases. The V segment lost 6 bases and the J segment 7 bases; nucleotides outside the gene matches: 10. Germline V lookup: CDR1 SGHVS, CDR2 FQNEAQ. The CDR3 loop spans 14 amino acids. The CDR3 sequence: CASRTLQGGIEAFF. The CDR3 nucleotides read TGTGCCAGCAGAACGCTACAGGGGGGGATTGAAGCTTTCTTT.

This clonotype was counted many times. The chain joins TRBV3-1 to TRBJ1-1; the D is unclear. The CDR3 runs to 13 residues. Trimming left V 4 bases short and J 4 bases short, with 10 bases between. Germline V gene sequence: CDR1 LGHDT, CDR2 YNNKEL (reference sequence). In DNA form, the CDR3 reads TGTGCCAGCAGCCCTTTGGTTGGCACTGAAGCTTTCTTT. It yields the protein CASSPLVGTEAFF.

The rearrangement uses TRBV6-2 or TRBV6-3 and TRBJ2-2; TRBD2 matches at 8 bases. There are 14 residues in the CDR3. From germline, CDR1 is MNHEY and CDR2 SVGEGT. V shed 7 bases and J 6 bases; nucleotides not matched to a gene: 7. The CDR3 here is CASTPNGGAGELFF. CDR3 bases: TGTGCCAGCACCCCCAACGGGGGGGCCGGGGAGCTGTTTTTT.

The genes are TRBV24-1 and TRBJ2-2, with D perhaps assigned TRBD1 or TRBD2 (5 bases each). The CDR3 loop spans 15 amino acids. Trimming stripped 8 bases from V and 7 bases from J, with 19 bases between. The germline gives CDR1 KGHDR, CDR2 SFDVKD. Here the CDR3 DNA reads TGTGCCACCACCACCGGGACCAGCGGAGACGGGGAGCTGTTTTTT. It yields the protein CATTTGTSGDGELFF.

This clonotype was picked up a small number of times. V and J are TRBV5-1 and TRBJ2-3, with D perhaps TRBD2 (5 bases). Trimming removed 3 bases at V and 0 bases at J, with 11 bases between. The germline V gene encodes CDR1 SGHRS and CDR2 YFSETQ. The CDR3 has 15 amino acids. As DNA, the CDR3 is TGCGCCAGCAGCTCCCGGGGTCTTAGCACAGATACGCAGTATTTT. Translation: CASSSRGLSTDTQYF.

J is TRBJ2-2 and V is TRBV27; 10 nucleotides agree with TRBD2. This CDR3 contains 18 residues. Germline trimming cut 1 base from V and 1 base from J; bases unmatched to any gene: 6. The germline gives CDR1 MNHEY, CDR2 SMNVEV (reference sequence). CDR3: CASSLYPSGGRNTGELFF. Here the CDR3 DNA reads TGTGCCAGCAGTTTATATCCTAGCGGGGGAAGGAACACCGGGGAGCTGTTTTTT.

The genes are TRBV6-2 or TRBV6-3 and TRBJ2-2; D is perhaps TRBD1 (5 bases). CDR3 length: 16 residues. Trimming cost V 2 bases and J 1 base, with 11 bases left between them. From germline, CDR1 is MNHEY and CDR2 SVGEGT. CDR3 sequence reads: CASSYRAGLNTGELFF. For the CDR3, the DNA is TGTGCCAGCAGTTACCGGGCAGGGCTGAACACCGGGGAGCTGTTTTTT.

This clonotype was seen a few times. The gene calls are TRBV5-1 and TRBJ2-5; the match to TRBD1 covers 7 bases. The CDR3 has 13 amino acids. Germline CDR1 reads SGHRS; CDR2 reads YFSETQ. The ends lost 4 bases at V and 4 bases at J; junction bases unmatched: 4. The CDR3, as DNA: TGCGCCAGCAGCATGACAGGGAGAGAGACCCAGTACTTC. It is translated as CASSMTGRETQYF.

V is TRBV30 and J is TRBJ1-5; D is unclear. CDR3 length: 13 residues. V gave up 2 bases and J gave up 3 bases, with 8 bases separating them. Germline assignment: CDR1 GTSNPN and CDR2 SVGIG (reference sequence). This CDR3 reads CAWSKAVNQPQHF. The CDR3 DNA reads as TGTGCCTGGAGTAAGGCAGTCAATCAGCCCCAGCATTTT.

The J gene is TRBJ2-3, the V gene TRBV7-6; D unresolved. This CDR3 spans 17 amino acids. Germline CDR1 reads SGHVS; CDR2 reads FNYEAQ. V lost 6 bases to trimming and J lost 4 bases, with 23 bases between them. The CDR3 DNA is TGTGCCAGCAGGCTGGGTCTGGCCCGCTCCGCGGCAGATACGCAGTATTTT. Amino acid sequence: CASRLGLARSAADTQYF.